One T cell receptor beta chain is described in this entry. This record belongs to a study of blood T cell repertoires in COVID-19. Across the study: Researchers got acute and convalescent COVID-19 samples from the United States, Italy and Spain. Sources were T cells, B-cell-depleted T cells, or PBMCs; the material itself was cDNA or gDNA.

Methods used by the authors: Amplification of reference gene primers provided the estimated nucleated cell counts. Assay used: immunoSEQ multiplex PCR; TCRdb lists only in-frame clones, some missing. The V and J calls and clone size were taken over from that table, and D and trimming were inferred from the DNA. Of about 190,000 clones detected, around 83% appear once; the ten largest clones hold less than 3%. The receptor's source is a man over 45 with active or convalescent COVID-19. Input material: peripheral blood.

CDR3 nucleotide sequence: TGTGCCAGTAGTATAGAGAGTTTCGGGACAGCAATTCTAAGGGGCACTGAAGCTTTCTTT. Translated: CASSIESFGTAILRGTEAFF. V is TRBV19 and J is TRBJ1-1, with TRBD1 identical over 7 bases. The ends lost 0 bases at V and 4 bases at J; junction bases unmatched: 20. The CDR3 extends over 20 amino acids. Germline CDR1 and CDR2: LNHDA and SQIVND (reference sequence).